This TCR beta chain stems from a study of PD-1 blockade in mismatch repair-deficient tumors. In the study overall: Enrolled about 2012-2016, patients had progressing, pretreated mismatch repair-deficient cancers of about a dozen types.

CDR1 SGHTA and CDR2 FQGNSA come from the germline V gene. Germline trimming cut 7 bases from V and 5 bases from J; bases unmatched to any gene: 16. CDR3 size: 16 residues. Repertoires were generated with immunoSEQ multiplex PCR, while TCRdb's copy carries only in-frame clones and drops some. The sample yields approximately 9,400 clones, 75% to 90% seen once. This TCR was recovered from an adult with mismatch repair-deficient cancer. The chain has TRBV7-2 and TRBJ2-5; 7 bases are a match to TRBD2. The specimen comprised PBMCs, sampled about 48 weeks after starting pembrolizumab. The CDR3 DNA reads TGTGCCAGCATCCAGGAGGGTGGCGGGAGTTTGGAGACCCAGTACTTC. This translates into CASIQEGGGSLETQYF.